The T cell receptor beta chain under discussion was sequenced for a study of cytomegalovirus exposure and HLA in healthy donors. Libraries were prepared by immunoSEQ multiplex PCR; TCRdb keeps only in-frame clonotypes and omits some of them. The sample has 160,000 or so clones; about nine tenths are singletons. As regards this clone: The antigen is undetermined.

Germline V gene lookup returns CDR1 LGHNA and CDR2 YSLEER. V gave up 3 bases and J gave up 5 bases, with 8 bases separating them. This CDR3 spans 13 amino acids. Study-wide findings and caveats: Most TCR sequences were rare, but some public TCRs occurred in many donors.

The donors were members of the validation cohort, which comprised 90 to 150 subjects and was separate from the first cohort of 600 to 850 subjects. The receptor was isolated from a man in his late teens or twenties in good health and CMV-seropositive. The rearrangement uses TRBV4-3 and TRBJ2-1; D call uncertain. The source material was PBMCs. The CDR3 coding sequence is TGCGCCAGCAGCCAGTTACTGAACAATGAGCAGTTCTTC. Amino acid sequence: CASSQLLNNEQFF.